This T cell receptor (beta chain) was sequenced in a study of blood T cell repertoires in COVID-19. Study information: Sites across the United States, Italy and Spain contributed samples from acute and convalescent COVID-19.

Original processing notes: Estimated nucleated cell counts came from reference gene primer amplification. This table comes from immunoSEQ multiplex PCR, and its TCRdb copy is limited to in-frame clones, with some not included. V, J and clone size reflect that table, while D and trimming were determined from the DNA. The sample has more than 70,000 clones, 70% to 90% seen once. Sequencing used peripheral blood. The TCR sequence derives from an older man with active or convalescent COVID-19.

The CDR3, as DNA: TGCGCCAGCAGCCAAGATCAGAGCGGGAGCTCCTACAATGAGCAGTTCTTC. Protein: CASSQDQSGSSYNEQFF. The chain uses TRBV4-3 and TRBJ2-1; 8 bases agree with TRBD2. V gave up 0 bases and J gave up 0 bases; unmatched junction bases: 4. The CDR3 consists of 17 residues. From germline, CDR1 is LGHNA and CDR2 YSLEER.